This TCR beta chain was observed in a study of post-analysis software for immune sequencing data. The study's findings and limits: Those with multiple sclerosis, the patient group, showed significantly lower normalized Chao1 diversity than controls. TRBV segments more frequent in patients than in controls numbered five and included TRBV5-6, TRBV5-1 and TRBV20-1.

CDR1 and CDR2 (germline): SGHTA, FQGTGA. This CDR3 region has 13 residues. cDNA libraries of TCR beta carried unique molecular identifiers. TCRdb reanalysed the PCR reads using MiXCR and keeps one entry per CDR3 protein. The sample lists some 800,000 distinct CDR3 sequences; under 60% were seen once. Note on this clonotype: The antigen is undetermined. Relative to the germline gene, one junction end is altered; a read error may explain this.

The J gene is TRBJ2-4, the V gene TRBV7-3; 10 bases agree with TRBD1. The sequenced sample consisted of blood. This sequence originates from a girl aged 5-17 years with multiple sclerosis. CDR3 protein: CASNLWTGGEQYF. The CDR3 region has the DNA TGTGCCAGCAACTTATGGACAGGGGGGGAGCAGTACTTC.